The 14 T cell receptor beta chains presented below share a single source sample, sequenced in a study of blood T cell repertoires in COVID-19. Using immunoSEQ multiplex PCR, the repertoire was profiled, and TCRdb retains in-frame clones only, with some absent. The sample has roughly 120,000 clones, 76% seen once; the top ten hold over 3.5%. Material for sequencing was peripheral blood. The origin of the receptors is a woman of 80 years or more with acute or convalescent COVID-19.

The V and J genes are TRBV19 and TRBJ2-1; D remains ambiguous. Germline assignment: CDR1 LNHDA and CDR2 SQIVND (reference sequence). The CDR3 extends over 15 amino acids. Trimming removed 4 bases at V and 4 bases at J, with 14 bases between. Written as DNA, the CDR3 is TGTGCCAGTAGTAGCTTAGCAGACTCTTACAATGAGCAGTTCTTC. This gives the protein CASSSLADSYNEQFF.

This clone appeared once. This chain connects TRBV18 to TRBJ1-5; TRBD1 matches 7 bases. Germline V gene lookup returns CDR1 KGHSH and CDR2 LQKENI. The CDR3 runs to 15 residues. V lost 3 bases to trimming and J lost 4 bases; unmatched junction nucleotides: 6. CDR3 residues: CASSPAPTGNQPQHF. CDR3 coding DNA: TGTGCCAGCTCACCCGCTCCGACAGGGAATCAGCCCCAGCATTTT. The full variable domain, with the rest looked up from reference TRBV18 and TRBJ1-5, is NAGVMQNPRHLVRRRGQEARLRCSPMKGHSHVYWYRQLPEEGLKFMVYLQKENIIDESGMPKERFSAEFPKEGPSILRIQQVVRGDSAAYFCASSPAPTGNQPQHFGDGTRLSIL.

The rearrangement links TRBV30 to TRBJ1-4, with D unresolved. The length of the CDR3 is 12 residues. Trimming removed 3 bases from V and 7 bases from J, with 9 bases in between. Looked up from germline, CDR1 is GTSNPN and CDR2 is SVGIG (reference sequence). This CDR3 reads CAWRRGIEKLFF. The CDR3 coding sequence is TGTGCCTGGAGACGGGGTATTGAAAAACTGTTTTTT.

This clone was found once. The chain has TRBV6-4 and TRBJ1-5, with TRBD1 as a possible D gene (5 bases). The CDR3 has 17 amino acids. Germline loops: CDR1 MRHNA, CDR2 SNTAGT. V was cut by 0 bases and J by 3 bases, with 15 bases left in between. CDR3 nucleotides: TGTGCCAGCAGTGACTCCGACGGGGGGATGATCAATCAGCCCCAGCATTTT. Translation: CASSDSDGGMINQPQHF.

J is TRBJ1-1 and V is TRBV9; 8 bases match TRBD1. Germline CDR1 reads SGDLS; CDR2 reads YYNGEE. Trimming at V came to 2 bases and at J to 2 bases, leaving 8 bases not matched to a gene. The CDR3 is 16 residues long. The CDR3 nucleotides are TGTGCCAGCAGCGTTGGACAGGGTGGATTTAACACTGAAGCTTTCTTT. Protein: CASSVGQGGFNTEAFF.

The rearrangement uses TRBV2 and TRBJ2-7; D perhaps matches TRBD2 (7 bases). CDR3 length: 14 amino acids. Trimming stripped 1 base from V and 4 bases from J, with 11 bases between. Looked up from germline, CDR1 is SNHLY and CDR2 is FYNNEI. DNA for the CDR3: TGTGCCAGCAGTGAAGAGGGGGGGCGGTACGAGCAGTACTTC. This gives the protein CASSEEGGRYEQYF.

This clone has a handful of counts. The chain is built from TRBV28 and TRBJ1-4; 9 nucleotides agree with TRBD1. V lost 5 bases and J lost 5; bases outside the gene matches: 3. The CDR3 loop spans 14 amino acids. Per the germline V gene, CDR1 is MDHEN and CDR2 is SYDVKM. The CDR3, as DNA: TGTGCCAGCAGTAACAGGGGGCCCAATGAAAAACTGTTTTTT. It encodes CASSNRGPNEKLFF.

This chain connects TRBV27 to TRBJ1-6; 7 bases are a match to TRBD1. This CDR3 is 13 amino acids long. The J segment lost 11 bases and the V segment lost 5 bases, leaving 6 bases of the junction unmatched. From germline, CDR1 is MNHEY and CDR2 SMNVEV (reference sequence). The CDR3 DNA reads TGTGCCAGCAGTAATACAGGGGAAGCACCCCTCCACTTT. Its protein product is CASSNTGEAPLHF.

CDR3 coding DNA: TGTGCCAGCAGCTTACTCGACAGGGCCTTATCTGGCGAGCAGTACTTC. It translates to CASSLLDRALSGEQYF. V is TRBV7-2 and J is TRBJ2-7; 7 nucleotides match TRBD1. Germline lookup yields CDR1 SGHTA and CDR2 FQGNSA. The ends lost 2 bases at V and 6 bases at J; junction bases unmatched: 13. This CDR3 has 16 amino acids.

In DNA, the CDR3 is TGTGCCAGCAGTCCCGTCGGGGGGCGAAACACAGATACGCAGTATTTT. This codes for CASSPVGGRNTDTQYF. This rearrangement joins TRBV27 to TRBJ2-3; D may be TRBD2 (7 bases). V dropped 5 bases and J dropped 2 bases, with 17 bases sitting between them. The CDR3 runs 16 residues. Looked up from germline, CDR1 is MNHEY and CDR2 is SMNVEV (reference sequence).

In DNA, the CDR3 is TGTGCCAGCAGTTTGACAGGGGGTGAAGCTTTCTTT. Amino acids: CASSLTGGEAFF. This chain connects TRBV27 to TRBJ1-1; 9 positions agree with TRBD1. The germline V gene encodes CDR1 MNHEY and CDR2 SMNVEV (reference sequence). Germline trimming cut 3 bases from V and 7 bases from J; bases unmatched to any gene: 0. The CDR3 has 12 residues.

This chain links TRBV14 with TRBJ1-1; perhaps TRBD1 as D (5 bases). The V gene's germline CDR1 is SGHDN and CDR2 FVKESK. The CDR3 loop spans 14 amino acids. V lost 3 bases to trimming and J lost 0 bases, with 8 bases between them. This chain's CDR3 is CASSQDTLNTEAFF. DNA of the CDR3: TGTGCCAGCAGCCAGGACACCTTGAACACTGAAGCTTTCTTT.

This clone has just one count. The chain has TRBV20-1 and TRBJ2-3; TRBD1 matches 8 bases. Germline V gene lookup returns CDR1 DFQATT and CDR2 SNEGSKA (reference sequence). The CDR3 contains 15 residues. V lost 3 bases to trimming and J lost 4 bases; unmatched junction nucleotides: 9. The CDR3 loop is CSASKAGGSADTQYF. The DNA for the CDR3 is TGCAGTGCTAGTAAGGCAGGGGGCAGCGCAGATACGCAGTATTTT.

This chain uses TRBV6-5 with TRBJ1-1; TRBD1 matches at 9 bases. With 5 bases clipped from V and 7 bases from J, the junction kept 11 bases outside the gene matches. CDR3 length equals 15 residues. Germline-derived CDR1 and CDR2 are MNHEY and SVGAGI. The CDR3 DNA reads as TGTGCCAGCAGTACCCAATACAGGGGGCGGGATGAAGCTTTCTTT. It encodes CASSTQYRGRDEAFF.